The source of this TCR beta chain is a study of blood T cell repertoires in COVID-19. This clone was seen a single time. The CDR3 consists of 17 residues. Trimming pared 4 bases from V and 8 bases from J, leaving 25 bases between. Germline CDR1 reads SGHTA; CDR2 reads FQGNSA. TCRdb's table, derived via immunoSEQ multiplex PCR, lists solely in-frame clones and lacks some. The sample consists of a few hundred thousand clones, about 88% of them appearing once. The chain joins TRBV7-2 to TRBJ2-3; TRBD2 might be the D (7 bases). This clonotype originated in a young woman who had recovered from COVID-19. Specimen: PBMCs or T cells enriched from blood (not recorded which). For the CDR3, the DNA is TGTGCCAGCAGCTGGGCAGAGGGGGAGCGGGGAATTGGTACGCAGTATTTT. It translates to CASSWAEGERGIGTQYF.